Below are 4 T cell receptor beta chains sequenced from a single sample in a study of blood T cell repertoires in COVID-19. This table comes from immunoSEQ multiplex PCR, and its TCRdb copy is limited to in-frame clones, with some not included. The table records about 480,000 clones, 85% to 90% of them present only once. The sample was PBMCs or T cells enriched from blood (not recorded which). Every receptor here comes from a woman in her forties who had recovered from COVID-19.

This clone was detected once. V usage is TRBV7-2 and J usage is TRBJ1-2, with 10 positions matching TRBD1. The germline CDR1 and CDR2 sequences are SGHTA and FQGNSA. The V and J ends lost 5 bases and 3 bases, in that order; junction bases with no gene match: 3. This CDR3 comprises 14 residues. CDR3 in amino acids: CASSLGQGDYGYTF. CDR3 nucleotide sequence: TGTGCCAGCAGCCTCGGACAGGGGGACTATGGCTACACCTTC. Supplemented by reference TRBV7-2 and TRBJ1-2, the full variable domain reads GAGVSQSPSNKVTEKGKDVELRCDPISGHTALYWYRQSLGQGLEFLIYFQGNSAPDKSGLPSDRFSAERTGGSVSTLTIQRTQQEDSAVYLCASSLGQGDYGYTFGSGTRLTVV.

The CDR3 nucleotides are TGTGCCAGCAGCTCTATTGGGACAGGTTATGGCTACACCTTC. It is translated as CASSSIGTGYGYTF. J is TRBJ1-2 and V is TRBV7-2, with 8 bases identical to TRBD1. V lost 4 bases to trimming and J lost 5 bases; unmatched junction nucleotides: 6. The CDR3 runs 14 residues. In germline, CDR1 is SGHTA, CDR2 FQGNSA.

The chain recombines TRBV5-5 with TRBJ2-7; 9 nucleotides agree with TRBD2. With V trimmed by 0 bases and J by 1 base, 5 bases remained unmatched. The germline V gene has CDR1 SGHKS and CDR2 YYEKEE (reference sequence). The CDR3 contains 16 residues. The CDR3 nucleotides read TGTGCCAGCAGCTTGGTGTTTACTAGCGGGTCCTACGAGCAGTACTTC. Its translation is CASSLVFTSGSYEQYF.

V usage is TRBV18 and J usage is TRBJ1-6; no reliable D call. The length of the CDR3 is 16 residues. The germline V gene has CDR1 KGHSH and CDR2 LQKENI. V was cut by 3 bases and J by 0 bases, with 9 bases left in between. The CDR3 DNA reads TGTGCCAGCTCACCGTTGGAGAGCTCCTATAATTCACCCCTCCACTTT. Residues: CASSPLESSYNSPLHF.